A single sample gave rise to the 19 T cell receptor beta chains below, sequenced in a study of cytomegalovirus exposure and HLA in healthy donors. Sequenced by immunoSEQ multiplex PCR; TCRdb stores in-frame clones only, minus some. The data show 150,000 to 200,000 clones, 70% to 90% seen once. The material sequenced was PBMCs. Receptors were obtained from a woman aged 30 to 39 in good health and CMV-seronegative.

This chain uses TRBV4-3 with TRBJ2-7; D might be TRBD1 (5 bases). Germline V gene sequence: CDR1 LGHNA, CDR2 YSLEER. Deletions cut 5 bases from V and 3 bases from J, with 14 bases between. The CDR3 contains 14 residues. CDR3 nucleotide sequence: TGCGCCAGCAGCAAAGGGGTAGGTGACTACGAGCAGTACTTC. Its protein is CASSKGVGDYEQYF.

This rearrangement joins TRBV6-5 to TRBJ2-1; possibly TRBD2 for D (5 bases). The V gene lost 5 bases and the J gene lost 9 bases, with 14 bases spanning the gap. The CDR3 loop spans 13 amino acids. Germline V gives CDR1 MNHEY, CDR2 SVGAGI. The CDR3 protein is CASSANRRREQFF. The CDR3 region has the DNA TGTGCCAGCAGTGCCAACCGGAGGCGTGAGCAGTTCTTC.

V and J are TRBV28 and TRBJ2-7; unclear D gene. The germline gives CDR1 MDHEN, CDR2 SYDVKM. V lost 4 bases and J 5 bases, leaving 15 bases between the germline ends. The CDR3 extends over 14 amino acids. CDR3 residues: CASSSPTSFHEQYF. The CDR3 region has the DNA TGTGCCAGCAGTTCACCTACATCGTTCCACGAGCAGTACTTC.

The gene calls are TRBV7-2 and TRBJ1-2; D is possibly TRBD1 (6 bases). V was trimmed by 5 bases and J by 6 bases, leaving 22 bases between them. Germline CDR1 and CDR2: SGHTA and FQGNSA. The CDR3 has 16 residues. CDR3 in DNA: TGTGCCAGCAGCATAAGCCTAAACAGGGACGGGGATGGCTACACCTTC. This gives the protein CASSISLNRDGDGYTF.

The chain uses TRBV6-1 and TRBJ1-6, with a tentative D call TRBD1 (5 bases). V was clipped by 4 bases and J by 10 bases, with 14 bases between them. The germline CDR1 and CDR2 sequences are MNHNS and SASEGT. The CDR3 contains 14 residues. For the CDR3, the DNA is TGTGCCAGCAGTGTATACGTATGGGACTCACCCCTCCACTTT. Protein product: CASSVYVWDSPLHF.

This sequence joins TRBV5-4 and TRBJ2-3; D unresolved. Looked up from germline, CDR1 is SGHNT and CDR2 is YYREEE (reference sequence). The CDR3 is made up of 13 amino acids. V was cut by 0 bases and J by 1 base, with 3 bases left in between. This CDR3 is CASSLEGTDTQYF. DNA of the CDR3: TGTGCCAGCAGCTTGGAGGGCACAGATACGCAGTATTTT.

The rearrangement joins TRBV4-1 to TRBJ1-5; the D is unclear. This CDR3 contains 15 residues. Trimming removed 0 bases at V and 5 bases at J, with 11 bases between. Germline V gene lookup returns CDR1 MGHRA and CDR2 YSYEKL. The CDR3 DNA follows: TGCGCCAGCAGCCAAGATCTTAGGAGGGATCAGCCCCAGCATTTT. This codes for CASSQDLRRDQPQHF.

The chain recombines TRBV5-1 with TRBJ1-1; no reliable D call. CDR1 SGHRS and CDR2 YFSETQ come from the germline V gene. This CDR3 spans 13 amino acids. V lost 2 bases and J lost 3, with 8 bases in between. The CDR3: CASSFRRDTEAFF. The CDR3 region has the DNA TGCGCCAGCAGCTTCCGACGGGACACTGAAGCTTTCTTT.

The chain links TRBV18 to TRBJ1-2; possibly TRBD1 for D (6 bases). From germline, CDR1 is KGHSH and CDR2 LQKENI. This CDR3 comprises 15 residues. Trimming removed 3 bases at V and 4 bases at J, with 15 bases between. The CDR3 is CASSPGIGGAYGYTF. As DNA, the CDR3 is TGTGCCAGCTCACCGGGAATAGGGGGGGCCTATGGCTACACCTTC.

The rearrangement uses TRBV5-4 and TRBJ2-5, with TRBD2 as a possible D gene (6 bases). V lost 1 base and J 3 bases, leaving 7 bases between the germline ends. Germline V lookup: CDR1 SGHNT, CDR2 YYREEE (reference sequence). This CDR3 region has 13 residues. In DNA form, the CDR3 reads TGTGCCAGCAGCTTGTGGGGGGAAGAGACCCAGTACTTC. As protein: CASSLWGEETQYF.

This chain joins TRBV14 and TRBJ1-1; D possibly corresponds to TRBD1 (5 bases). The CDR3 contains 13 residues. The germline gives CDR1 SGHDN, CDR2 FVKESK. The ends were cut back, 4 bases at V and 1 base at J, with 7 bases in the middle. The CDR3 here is CASSPGQNTEAFF. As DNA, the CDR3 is TGTGCCAGCAGCCCCGGACAGAACACTGAAGCTTTCTTT.

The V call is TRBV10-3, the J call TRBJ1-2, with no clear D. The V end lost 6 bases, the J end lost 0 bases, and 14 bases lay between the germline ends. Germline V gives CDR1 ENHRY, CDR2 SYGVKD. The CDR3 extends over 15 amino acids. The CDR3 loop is CAIRFPARTNYGYTF. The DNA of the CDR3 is TGTGCCATCAGGTTTCCGGCCAGGACTAACTATGGCTACACCTTC.

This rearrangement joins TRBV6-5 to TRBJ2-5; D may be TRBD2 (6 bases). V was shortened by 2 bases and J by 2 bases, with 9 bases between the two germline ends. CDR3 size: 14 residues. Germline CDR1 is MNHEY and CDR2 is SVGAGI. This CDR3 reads CASSYGGSQETQYF. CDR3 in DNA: TGTGCCAGCAGTTACGGGGGGTCACAAGAGACCCAGTACTTC.

CDR3 residues: CASSWGQGRDTQYF. For the CDR3, the DNA is TGTGCCAGCAGTTGGGGACAGGGTCGCGATACGCAGTATTTT. This chain joins TRBV6-5 and TRBJ2-3; 9 positions agree with TRBD1. With V trimmed by 4 bases and J by 6 bases, 5 bases remained unmatched. The germline V gene encodes CDR1 MNHEY and CDR2 SVGAGI. This CDR3 spans 14 amino acids.

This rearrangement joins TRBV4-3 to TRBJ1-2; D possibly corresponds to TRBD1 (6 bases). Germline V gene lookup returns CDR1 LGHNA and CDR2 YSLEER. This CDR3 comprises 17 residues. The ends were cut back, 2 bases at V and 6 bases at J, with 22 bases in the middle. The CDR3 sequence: CASSQTVETGPKNGYTF. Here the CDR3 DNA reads TGCGCCAGCAGCCAAACGGTAGAGACAGGCCCAAAAAATGGCTACACCTTC.

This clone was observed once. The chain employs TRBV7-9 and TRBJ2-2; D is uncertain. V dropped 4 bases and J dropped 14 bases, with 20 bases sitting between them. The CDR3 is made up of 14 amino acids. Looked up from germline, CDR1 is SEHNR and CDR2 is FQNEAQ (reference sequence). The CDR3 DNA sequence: TGTGCCAGCAGCTCGACCTCACTACACCGTATACTGTTTTTT. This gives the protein CASSSTSLHRILFF.

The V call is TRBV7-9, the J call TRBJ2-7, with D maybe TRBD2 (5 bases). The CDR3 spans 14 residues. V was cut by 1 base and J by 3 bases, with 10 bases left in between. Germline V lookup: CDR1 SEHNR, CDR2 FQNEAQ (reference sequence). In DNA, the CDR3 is TGTGCCAGCAGCTTAGAAGGGAGCCGCTACGAGCAGTACTTC. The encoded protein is CASSLEGSRYEQYF.

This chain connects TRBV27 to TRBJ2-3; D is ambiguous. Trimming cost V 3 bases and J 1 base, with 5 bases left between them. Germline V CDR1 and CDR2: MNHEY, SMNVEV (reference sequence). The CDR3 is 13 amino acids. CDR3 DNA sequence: TGTGCCAGCAGTTTGGTTCGCACAGATACGCAGTATTTT. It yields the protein CASSLVRTDTQYF.

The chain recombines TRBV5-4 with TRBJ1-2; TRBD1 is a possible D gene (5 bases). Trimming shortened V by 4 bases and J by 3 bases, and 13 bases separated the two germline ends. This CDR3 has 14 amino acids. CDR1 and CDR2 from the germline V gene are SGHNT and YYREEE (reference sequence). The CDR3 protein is CASSLETEYYGYTF. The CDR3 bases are TGTGCCAGCAGCCTCGAGACAGAGTACTATGGCTACACCTTC. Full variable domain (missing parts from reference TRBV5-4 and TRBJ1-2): ETGVTQSPTHLIKTRGQQVTLRCSSQSGHNTVSWYQQALGQGPQFIFQYYREEENGRGNFPPRFSGLQFPNYSSELNVNALELDDSALYLCASSLETEYYGYTFGSGTRLTVV.